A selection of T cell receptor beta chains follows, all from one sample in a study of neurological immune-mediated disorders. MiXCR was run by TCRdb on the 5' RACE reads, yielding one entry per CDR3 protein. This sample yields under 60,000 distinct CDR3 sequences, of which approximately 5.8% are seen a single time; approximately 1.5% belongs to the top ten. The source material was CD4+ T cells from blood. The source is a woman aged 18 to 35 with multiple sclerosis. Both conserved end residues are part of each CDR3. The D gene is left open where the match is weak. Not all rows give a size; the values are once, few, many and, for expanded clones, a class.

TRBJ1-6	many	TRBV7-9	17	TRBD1	CASSLVAGGSYNSPLHF	TGTGCCAGCAGCTTAGTGGCAGGGGGCTCCTATAATTCACCCCTCCACTTT
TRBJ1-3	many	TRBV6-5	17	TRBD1	CASSGPSKQGAKNTIYF	TGTGCCAGCAGCGGGCCCAGTAAACAGGGGGCAAAAAACACCATATATTTT
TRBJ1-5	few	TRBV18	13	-	CASSQESGQPQHF	TGTGCCAGCTCACAGGAATCCGGTCAGCCCCAGCATTTT
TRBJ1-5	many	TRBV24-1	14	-	CATSDAGTTLPQHF	TGTGCCACCAGTGATGCCGGGACTACTTTGCCCCAGCATTTT
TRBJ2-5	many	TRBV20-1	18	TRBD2	CSARNGRTILPKQETQYF	TGCAGTGCTAGAAACGGGAGGACTATTCTCCCAAAACAAGAGACCCAGTACTTC
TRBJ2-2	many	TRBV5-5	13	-	CASSPWTSRELFF	TGTGCCAGCAGCCCCTGGACATCACGGGAGCTGTTTTTT
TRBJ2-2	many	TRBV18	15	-	CASSPDTVNTGELFF	TGTGCCAGCTCACCGGACACGGTTAACACCGGGGAGCTGTTTTTT
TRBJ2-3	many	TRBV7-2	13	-	CASRHKATDTQYF	TGTGCCAGCAGACATAAAGCCACAGATACGCAGTATTTT
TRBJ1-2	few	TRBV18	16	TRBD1	CASSLPGTESAYGYTF	TGTGCCAGCTCACTTCCCGGGACAGAAAGCGCCTATGGCTACACCTTC
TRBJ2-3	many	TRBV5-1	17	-	CASSPGVDSGRTDTQYF	TGCGCCAGCAGCCCGGGCGTGGACAGCGGACGCACAGATACGCAGTATTTT
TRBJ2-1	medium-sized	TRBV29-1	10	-	CSVAENEQFF	TGCAGCGTTGCTGAAAATGAGCAGTTCTTC
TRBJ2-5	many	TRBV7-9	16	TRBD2	CASSYRRLAGVETQYF	TGTGCCAGCAGCTACCGTAGACTAGCGGGAGTGGAGACCCAGTACTTC
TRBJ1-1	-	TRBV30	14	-	CAWSPVLRSGTAFF	TGTGCCTGGAGTCCCGTACTTAGATCAGGGACAGCTTTCTTT
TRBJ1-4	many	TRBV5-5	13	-	CASSLWSNEKLFF	TGTGCCAGCAGCTTGTGGAGTAATGAAAAACTGTTTTTT
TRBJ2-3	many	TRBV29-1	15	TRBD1	CSVTKMTGVGDTQYF	TGCAGCGTGACTAAAATGACAGGGGTGGGAGATACGCAGTATTTT
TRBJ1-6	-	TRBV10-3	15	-	CAISESIQGRSPLHF	TGTGCCATCAGTGAGTCGATCCAGGGGAGGTCACCCCTCCACTTT
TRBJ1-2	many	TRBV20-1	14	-	CSARVPTGPYGYTF	TGCAGTGCTAGAGTTCCTACAGGGCCCTATGGCTACACCTTC
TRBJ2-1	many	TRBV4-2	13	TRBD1	CASSRDRAYEQFF	TGTGCCAGCAGCCGCGACAGGGCCTATGAGCAGTTCTTC
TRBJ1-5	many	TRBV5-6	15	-	CASSRLSGDKKPQHF	TGTGCCAGCAGCCGCCTGTCGGGGGACAAGAAGCCCCAGCATTTT
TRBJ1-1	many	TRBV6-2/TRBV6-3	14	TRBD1	CASRRQGRETEAFF	TGTGCCAGCAGACGACAGGGTAGGGAGACTGAAGCTTTCTTT
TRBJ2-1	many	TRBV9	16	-	CASTSPPGGTYNEQFF	TGTGCCAGCACCTCCCCCCCCGGGGGAACCTACAATGAGCAGTTCTTC
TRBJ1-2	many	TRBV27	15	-	CASSQLGTPNYGYTF	TGTGCCAGCAGCCAACTCGGCACCCCTAACTATGGCTACACCTTC
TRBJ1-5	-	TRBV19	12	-	CASKKINQPQHF	TGTGCCAGTAAGAAAATCAATCAGCCCCAGCATTTT
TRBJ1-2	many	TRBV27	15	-	CASSLGRGAFSGYTF	TGTGCCAGCAGTTTGGGGAGGGGGGCTTTTTCCGGCTACACCTTC